These 23 T cell receptor beta chains were sequenced from one sample in a study of esophageal squamous cell carcinoma under preoperative chemotherapy. Time point reported: before preoperative PTX-NDP chemotherapy. TCRdb passed the PCR reads through MiXCR, listing each CDR3 protein once. The sample lists roughly 13,000 distinct CDR3 sequences; roughly half were seen once. Sampling was conducted from a patient given preoperative chemotherapy. The receptor source for this set is a human donor with esophageal squamous cell carcinoma. The donor label of this sample is uncertain.

The chain combines TRBV20-1 with TRBJ2-5; 8 bases fit TRBD2. The DNA end is a closer match to TRBJ2-3, so the J assignment may be wrong. From germline, CDR1 is DFQATT and CDR2 SNEGSKA (reference sequence). The CDR3 loop spans 15 amino acids. This CDR3 is CSARDPSGLSSTQYF. The CDR3 DNA reads TGCAGTGCTAGAGATCCTAGCGGGCTTAGCAGTACGCAGTATTTT.

This clonotype was seen ten or more times. This chain joins TRBV6-1 and TRBJ2-1; 7 bases are shared with TRBD2. Germline trimming cut 3 bases from V and 14 bases from J; bases unmatched to any gene: 4. This CDR3 has 11 amino acids. Germline CDR1 and CDR2: MNHNS and SASEGT. The CDR3 DNA reads TGTGCCAGCAGTGATCAGGCGGGGGAGTTCTTC. Protein: CASSDQAGEFF.

With regard to this clonotype: Sequence at one end of the junction differs from germline and may be a read error. The chain carries TRBV10-3 and TRBJ2-4; TRBD1 is a possible D gene (6 bases). Germline CDR1 and CDR2: ENHRY and SYGVKD. CDR3 length: 14 residues. The CDR3 here is CAGEGGSSTETQYF. DNA for the CDR3: TGTGCGGGGGAAGGGGGAAGTAGCACAGAGACGCAGTACTTT.

This sequence joins TRBV7-2 and TRBJ2-1; the D gene is possibly TRBD2 (5 bases). The J call may be faulty, since TRBJ2-5 better matches the DNA end. The CDR3 is made up of 15 amino acids. Per germline, CDR1 SGHTA and CDR2 FQGNSA. CDR3 DNA sequence: TGTGCCAGCAGCTTCAGTAGAACTAGAATGGAGACCCAGTACTTC. It yields the protein CASSFSRTRMETQYF.

The chain links TRBV6-1 to TRBJ2-2, with 7 bases identical to TRBD1. V was pared by 3 bases and J by 7 bases, with 5 bases of the junction left unmatched. CDR1 is MNHNS, CDR2 SASEGT, per germline. The CDR3 extends over 14 amino acids. In nucleotides, the CDR3 is TGTGCCAGCAGTGACAGGGGGATATACGGGGAGCTGTTTTTT. Translated: CASSDRGIYGELFF.

The rearrangement uses TRBV3-1 and TRBJ1-1; D unresolved. Germline-derived CDR1 and CDR2 are LGHDT and YNNKEL (reference sequence). This CDR3 comprises 12 residues. Trimming pared 1 base from V and 1 base from J, leaving 1 base between. CDR3 DNA sequence: TGTGCCAGCAGCCAAGCGAACACTGAAGCTTTCTTT. Amino acids: CASSQANTEAFF.

This clonotype has at least ten counts. The gene calls are TRBV27 and TRBJ2-7; tentative D call: TRBD2 (6 bases). Germline CDR1 and CDR2: MNHEY and SMNVEV (reference sequence). V lost 2 bases and J lost 6, with 14 bases in between. The CDR3 totals 14 residues. CDR3 sequence (DNA): TGTGCCAGCAGTTTAATCTCTGGAGGGAGCGAGCAGTACTTC. Translation: CASSLISGGSEQYF.

In this sample, this clonotype turned up many times. The rearrangement links TRBV6-5 to TRBJ2-7; D may match TRBD1 or TRBD2 (5 bases each). The CDR3 runs to 12 residues. Trimming took 4 bases from V and 5 from J, leaving 9 bases between them. Germline loops: CDR1 MNHEY, CDR2 SVGAGI. The DNA for the CDR3 is TGTGCCAGCAGTTGGGACCGAAACGAGCAGTACTTC. It encodes CASSWDRNEQYF.

The V gene is TRBV6-5, the J gene TRBJ1-5; no clear D. This CDR3 is built from 12 residues. Deletions cut 8 bases from V and 4 bases from J, with 9 bases between. CDR1 is MNHEY, CDR2 SVGAGI, per germline. CDR3 coding DNA: TGTGCCAGCGTTGGTGGTAATCAGCCCCAGCATTTT. Translating it yields CASVGGNQPQHF.

The chain carries TRBV6-1 and TRBJ1-3; D gene uncertain. Germline V gives CDR1 MNHNS, CDR2 SASEGT. V lost 4 bases and J lost 0, with 7 bases in between. CDR3 size: 14 residues. CDR3 sequence: CASSAAHSGNTIYF. DNA of the CDR3: TGTGCCAGCAGTGCTGCCCACTCTGGAAACACCATATATTTT.

V is TRBV6-1 and J is TRBJ2-2; 7 bases are a match to TRBD1. Near its end, the DNA agrees better with TRBJ2-3, so the J call may be wrong. This CDR3 contains 15 residues. Germline V lookup: CDR1 MNHNS, CDR2 SASEGT. CDR3 sequence reads: CASSHGQASTGKQYF. CDR3 coding DNA: TGTGCCAGCAGCCACGGACAGGCGAGCACCGGGAAGCAGTATTTT.

The chain carries TRBV6-5 and TRBJ2-1, with unresolved D. The end of the DNA fits TRBJ2-7 better, so the J call may be wrong. CDR3 length: 15 amino acids. Germline V gene lookup returns CDR1 MNHEY and CDR2 SVGAGI. CDR3 protein: CASSYADFRWNEQYF. The CDR3 bases are TGTGCCAGCAGTTACGCCGACTTCCGGTGGAACGAGCAGTACTTC.

This clonotype was detected a few times. This chain links TRBV7-6 with TRBJ2-1, with D perhaps TRBD1 or TRBD2 (5 bases each). TRBJ2-5 matches the DNA end more closely, so the J call is doubtful. Germline V gene data show CDR1 as SGHVS and CDR2 as FNYEAQ. The CDR3 sequence is 15 residues long. In DNA, the CDR3 is TGTGCCAGCAGCCAACCCGGGACCCCCACAGAGACCCAGTACTTC. This encodes CASSQPGTPTETQYF.

The chain recombines TRBV7-6 with TRBJ2-1, with D perhaps matching TRBD1 (6 bases). TRBJ2-7 explains the end of the DNA better; the J call may be wrong. The CDR3 contains 14 residues. The germline V gene encodes CDR1 SGHVS and CDR2 FNYEAQ. The CDR3 sequence: CASSLGAGANEQYF. CDR3 coding DNA: TGTGCCAGCAGCTTGGGGGCAGGGGCAAACGAGCAGTACTTC.

V gene TRBV24-1 combines with J gene TRBJ2-1; weak D call: TRBD2 (7 bases). Germline V gene lookup returns CDR1 KGHDR and CDR2 SFDVKD. The CDR3 is 16 residues long. Trimming cost V 3 bases and J 13 bases, with 24 bases left between them. CDR3: CATSDPRGGAQETQFF. CDR3 DNA sequence: TGTGCCACCAGTGATCCCCGAGGGGGGGCCCAAGAGACCCAGTTCTTC.

The gene calls are TRBV10-3 and TRBJ2-3; tentatively, D is TRBD1 or TRBD2 (7 bases each). This CDR3 contains 15 residues. V lost 11 bases, J lost 12 bases, and 30 bases lay in between. In germline, CDR1 is ENHRY, CDR2 SYGVKD. The CDR3 region has the DNA TGTGCCGTGGGTGAGGGGGCGGGAGACCAAGAGACCCAGTATTTT. This sequence encodes CAVGEGAGDQETQYF.

V is TRBV10-3 and J is TRBJ2-2; D is undetermined. CDR1 is ENHRY and CDR2 is SYGVKD in the germline V gene. The CDR3 length is 13 residues. The ends were cut back, 3 bases at V and 4 bases at J, with 6 bases in the middle. The CDR3 DNA reads as TGTGCCATCAGTGACGTGGGCACCGGGGAGCTGTTTTTT. It encodes CAISDVGTGELFF.

The rearrangement links TRBV6-1 to TRBJ2-1, with D uncertain. Germline V gives CDR1 MNHNS, CDR2 SASEGT. With 5 bases removed from V and 9 bases from J, the gap between germline ends came to 14 bases. The CDR3 extends over 13 amino acids. In DNA, the CDR3 is TGTGCCAGCAGTCGGTGGACCCACCCTGAGCAGTTCTTC. It codes for CASSRWTHPEQFF.

The chain joins TRBV6-1 to TRBJ2-3; the match to TRBD2 covers 16 bases. J gave up 3 bases and V 8 bases, and 8 bases lay outside the gene matches. Germline lookup yields CDR1 MNHNS and CDR2 SASEGT. The CDR3 contains 17 residues. The CDR3 loop is CASGTSGRARWTDTQYF. In DNA, the CDR3 is TGTGCCAGCGGGACTAGCGGGAGGGCCCGGTGGACAGATACGCAGTATTTT.

The rearrangement links TRBV7-2 to TRBJ2-5; TRBD1 is a possible D gene (6 bases). The length of the CDR3 is 15 residues. Trimming left V 1 base short and J 5 bases short, with 14 bases between. CDR1 and CDR2 (germline): SGHTA, FQGNSA. CDR3 DNA: TGTGCCAGCAGCTTAGGGGGACATCAAGGGGAGACCCAGTACTTC. Its protein is CASSLGGHQGETQYF.

The table lists this clonotype with a few counts. The chain carries TRBV27 and TRBJ2-3; 13 bases are shared with TRBD2. There are 17 residues in the CDR3. With V trimmed by 5 bases and J by 6 bases, 11 bases remained unmatched. The germline V gene encodes CDR1 MNHEY and CDR2 SMNVEV (reference sequence). In DNA, the CDR3 is TGTGCCAGCAGTCCCCCCGGGACTAGCGGGATCAATGATACGCAGTATTTT. It translates to CASSPPGTSGINDTQYF.

The gene calls are TRBV6-1 and TRBJ2-2; 12 bases align to TRBD2. Trimming took 4 bases from V and 1 from J; bases not matched to a gene: 4. CDR1 MNHNS and CDR2 SASEGT come from the germline V gene. CDR3 length: 17 residues. CDR3 in DNA: TGTGCCAGCAGTGGGACTAGCGGGACTAGGAACACCGGGGAGCTGTTTTTT. It is translated as CASSGTSGTRNTGELFF.

As concerns this clonotype: One junction end disagrees with the germline gene, perhaps due to a read error. The chain has TRBV7-8 and TRBJ2-1; 9 nucleotides match TRBD2. The CDR3 has 14 residues. Germline V gives CDR1 SGHVS, CDR2 FQNEAQ. The CDR3 DNA reads TGTGCCAGCAGCGTAGCGGGAGAGAGCAATGAGCAGTTCTTC. This translates into CASSVAGESNEQFF.